This T cell receptor beta chain came from a study of blood T cell repertoires in COVID-19. Study information: Both acute and convalescent COVID-19 samples were obtained from the United States, Italy and Spain. The cDNA or gDNA used as material had been derived from T cells, B-cell-depleted T cells, or PBMCs.

Authors' data handling: Reference gene primer amplification yielded estimated nucleated cell counts. This table comes from immunoSEQ multiplex PCR, and its TCRdb copy is limited to in-frame clones, with some not included. D and trimming were read from the DNA, whereas the V and J calls and clone size are those reported in that table. The sample has over 85,000 clones, about 85% seen once. The material sequenced was peripheral blood. The sequence was collected from a man between 45 and 60 years old with active COVID-19.

The CDR3 DNA follows: TGTGCCAGCAGCTTGCCTACGTCAGGGGGTCTCGAGCAGTACTTC. It specifies CASSLPTSGGLEQYF. The gene calls are TRBV6-6 and TRBJ2-7, with TRBD1 matching over 7 bases. Unmatched junction bases numbered 14, after V lost 6 bases and J lost 6 bases. Germline CDR1 and CDR2: MNHNY and SVGAGI (reference sequence). There are 15 residues in the CDR3.